This T cell receptor beta chain was found in a study of a mutant IDH1 vaccine in newly diagnosed glioma. Looking at the study overall: Initiation of the vaccine course occurred 4-6 weeks after radiotherapy alone, or alongside temozolomide cycles. Males made up about 60% and females 37.5% of treated patients, whose mean age was about 37 years. Study findings and constraints: Pseudoprogression seemingly bore no relation to changes in top peripheral T cell clonotypes. Of all patients, 93.3% showed vaccine-induced immune responses.

With regard to this clone: As yet, its antigen is unknown.

The data were produced by immunoSEQ multiplex PCR, yet TCRdb's version contains in-frame clones alone and is incomplete. Here the sample spans around 84,000 clones, 75% to 90% being singletons. Regarding time point: week 47, end of study. Vaccine doses each comprised 300 ug of mutant IDH1 20-mer peptide, with topical imiquimod. The germline V gene encodes CDR1 MNHNS and CDR2 SASEGT. The trim removed 6 bases at V and 5 bases at J, leaving 6 bases unmatched. The CDR3 length is 15 residues. This receptor was taken from a man in his forties or fifties with glioma. The sample here was PBMCs, taken from a glioma patient whose treatment included an IDH1 peptide vaccine. The chain couples TRBV6-1 to TRBJ2-2, with 10 bases aligning to TRBD1. The CDR3 region is CASRGGTGDTGELFF. DNA of the CDR3: TGTGCCAGCAGAGGCGGGACAGGGGATACCGGGGAGCTGTTTTTT.